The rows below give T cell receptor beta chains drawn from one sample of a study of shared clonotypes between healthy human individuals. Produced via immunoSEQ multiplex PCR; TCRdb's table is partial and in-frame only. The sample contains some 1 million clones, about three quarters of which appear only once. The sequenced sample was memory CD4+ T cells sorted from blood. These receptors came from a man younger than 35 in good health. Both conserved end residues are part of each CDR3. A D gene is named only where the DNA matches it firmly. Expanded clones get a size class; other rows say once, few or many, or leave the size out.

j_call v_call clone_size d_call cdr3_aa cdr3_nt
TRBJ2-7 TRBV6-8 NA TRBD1 CAITDRGFYEQYF TGTGCCATCACGGACAGGGGGTTCTACGAGCAGTACTTC
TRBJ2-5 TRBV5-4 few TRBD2 CASSSGGLGETQYF TGTGCCAGCAGCTCGGGGGGGCTGGGAGAGACCCAGTACTTC
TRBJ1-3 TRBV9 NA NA CASSVGILTSGNTIYF TGTGCCAGCAGCGTAGGAATCCTGACCTCTGGAAACACCATATATTTT
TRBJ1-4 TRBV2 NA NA CASSERRGPNEKLFF TGTGCCAGCAGTGAAAGGCGGGGCCCTAATGAAAAACTGTTTTTT
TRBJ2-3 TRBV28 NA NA CASRGAGGGGTDTQYF TGTGCCAGCAGGGGGGCAGGTGGGGGTGGCACAGATACGCAGTATTTT
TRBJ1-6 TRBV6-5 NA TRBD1 CASSLSGQPASPLHF TGTGCCAGCAGTCTTTCGGGACAGCCTGCATCACCCCTCCACTTT
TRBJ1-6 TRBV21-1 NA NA CASSKDGTGRSSPLHF TGTGCCAGCAGCAAAGACGGGACCGGGCGGAGTTCACCCCTCCACTTT
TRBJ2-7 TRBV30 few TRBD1 CAWSVGTGSYEQYF TGTGCCTGGAGTGTGGGGACAGGGTCCTACGAGCAGTACTTC
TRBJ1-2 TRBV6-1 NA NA CASSGPGASGYTF TGTGCCAGCAGTGGTCCGGGAGCAAGCGGCTACACCTTC
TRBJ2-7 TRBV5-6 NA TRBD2 CASSVTGTSGYEQYF TGTGCCAGCAGCGTGACCGGGACTAGCGGCTACGAGCAGTACTTC
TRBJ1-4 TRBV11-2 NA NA CASSLDRAGLGKLFF TGTGCCAGCAGCTTAGATCGGGCAGGGCTGGGAAAACTGTTTTTT
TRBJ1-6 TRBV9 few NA CASSVDESPLHF TGTGCCAGCAGCGTAGATGAATCACCCCTCCACTTT
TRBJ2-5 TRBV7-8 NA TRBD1 CASSLLGTGKETQYF TGTGCCAGCAGCTTACTTGGGACAGGAAAAGAGACCCAGTACTTC
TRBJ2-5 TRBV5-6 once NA CASHWGETQYF TGTGCCAGCCATTGGGGAGAGACCCAGTACTTC
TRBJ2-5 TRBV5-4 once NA CASSPLSIPETQYF TGTGCCAGCAGCCCCCTTTCGATCCCAGAGACCCAGTACTTC
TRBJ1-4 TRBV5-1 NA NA CASSLEGSNEKLFF TGCGCCAGCAGCCTTGAGGGCTCTAATGAAAAACTGTTTTTT
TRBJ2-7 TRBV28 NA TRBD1 CASSQGGTGSSYEQYF TGTGCCAGCAGCCAAGGGGGGACAGGGTCCTCCTACGAGCAGTACTTC
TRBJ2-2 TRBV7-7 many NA CASSQSRNTGELFF TGTGCTAGCAGCCAGAGCAGGAACACCGGGGAGCTGTTTTTT
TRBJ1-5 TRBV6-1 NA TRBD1 CASSEARQGPQHF TGTGCCAGCAGTGAAGCCCGACAGGGGCCCCAGCATTTT
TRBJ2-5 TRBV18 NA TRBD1 CASSPGGQGGETQYF TGTGCCAGCTCACCGGGAGGACAGGGGGGCGAGACCCAGTACTTC
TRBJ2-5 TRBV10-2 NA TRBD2 CASSDQRGPQETQYF TGCGCCAGCAGTGACCAGCGGGGGCCCCAAGAGACCCAGTACTTC
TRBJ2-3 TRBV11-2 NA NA CASSTLQGPTDTQYF TGTGCCAGCAGCACCCTGCAGGGTCCGACAGATACGCAGTATTTT
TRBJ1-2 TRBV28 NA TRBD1 CASSSQTTGYGYTF TGTGCCAGCAGTTCTCAAACGACAGGGTATGGCTACACCTTC
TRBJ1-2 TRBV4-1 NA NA CASSQDSGFYGYTF TGCGCCAGCAGCCAAGATTCCGGTTTCTATGGCTACACCTTC
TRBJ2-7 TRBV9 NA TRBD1 CASSAGGDYEQYF TGTGCCAGTTCCGCAGGGGGCGACTACGAGCAGTACTTC
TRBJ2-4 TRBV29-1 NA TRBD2 CSVEAGLAGSKNIQYF TGCAGCGTTGAAGCGGGGCTAGCGGGGTCCAAAAACATTCAGTACTTC